Sequencing of this TCR beta chain was carried out in a study of T cell clonality in common variable immunodeficiency. Most patients and controls had Caucasian heritage. Study results and caveats: Repertoire-complication correlations in CVID were limited by patient heterogeneity. Authors noted CVID clonality's cause needs subpopulation repertoire sequencing.

V was cut by 0 bases and J by 4 bases, with 11 bases left in between. From germline, CDR1 is SGHRS and CDR2 YFSETQ. The CDR3 extends over 15 amino acids. The sample holds many counts of this clone. Its antigen is not known. The CDR3 end is not reached by the read, which stops 3 residues before it; the germline J gene fills it in. TCRdb's copy holds only in-frame clones and misses some; the assay was immunoSEQ multiplex PCR. The specimen has 40,000 or so clones, none found just once. The TCR was taken from a person aged 18 to 70 in good health. The sequencing sample was made of peripheral blood mononuclear cells. The chain employs TRBV5-1 and TRBJ2-1, with a weak D call TRBD1 (6 bases). CDR3 in amino acids: CASSLEPGAYNEQFF. The sequenced CDR3 bases are TGCGCCAGCAGCTTGGAGCCAGGGGCGTACAATGAG. Variable domain in full (rest from reference TRBV5-1 and TRBJ2-1): KAGVTQTPRYLIKTRGQQVTLSCSPISGHRSVSWYQQTPGQGLQFLFEYFSETQRNKGNFPGRFSGRQFSNSRSEMNVSTLELGDSALYLCASSLEPGAYNEQFFGPGTRLTVL.